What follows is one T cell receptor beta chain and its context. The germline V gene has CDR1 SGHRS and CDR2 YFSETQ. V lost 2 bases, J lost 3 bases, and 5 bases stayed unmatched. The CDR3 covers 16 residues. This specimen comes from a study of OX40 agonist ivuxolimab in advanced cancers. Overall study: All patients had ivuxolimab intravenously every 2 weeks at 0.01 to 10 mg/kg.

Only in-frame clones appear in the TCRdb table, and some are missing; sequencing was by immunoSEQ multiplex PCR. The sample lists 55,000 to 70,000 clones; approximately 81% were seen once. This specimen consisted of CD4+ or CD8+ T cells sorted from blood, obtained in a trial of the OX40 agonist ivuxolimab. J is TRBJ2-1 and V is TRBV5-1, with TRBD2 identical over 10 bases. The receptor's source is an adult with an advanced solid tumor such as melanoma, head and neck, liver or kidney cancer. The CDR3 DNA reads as TGCGCCAGCAGCTTAACCGGGACTAGCGTCTACAATGAGCAGTTCTTC. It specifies CASSLTGTSVYNEQFF.